The 19 T cell receptor beta chains below come from one sample, sequenced in a study of T cells after yellow fever vaccination. One entry per CDR3 protein, called by TCRdb with MiXCR from the 5' RACE reads. Among around 600,000 distinct CDR3 sequences, 12% were seen once, and the ten largest hold about 16%. The material sequenced was PBMCs, taken on the day of the yellow fever booster vaccination. Receptors were obtained from a young man who received the YFV17D yellow fever vaccine.

In its sample, this clonotype was seen a few times. The chain links TRBV7-8 to TRBJ2-5; a possible D gene is TRBD1 (5 bases). The CDR3 covers 14 residues. V dropped 7 bases and J dropped 1 base, with 13 bases sitting between them. Germline CDR1 reads SGHVS; CDR2 reads FQNEAQ. The CDR3 sequence is CASTDRGIQETQYF. CDR3 DNA: TGTGCCAGCACCGATAGGGGTATCCAAGAGACCCAGTACTTC. Full variable domain (outside the CDR3, taken from reference TRBV7-8 and TRBJ2-5): GAGVSQSPRYKVAKRGQDVALRCDPISGHVSLFWYQQALGQGPEFLTYFQNEAQLDKSGLPSDRFFAERPEGSVSTLKIQRTQQEDSAVYLCASTDRGIQETQYFGPGTRLLVL.

The chain is built from TRBV6-5 and TRBJ2-2, with TRBD2 identical over 7 bases. V lost 4 bases to trimming and J lost 0 bases; unmatched junction nucleotides: 8. The length of the CDR3 is 17 residues. Germline-derived CDR1 and CDR2 are MNHEY and SVGAGI. The CDR3 loop reads CASSWTRAGPNTGELFF. The CDR3 region has the DNA TGTGCCAGCAGTTGGACCCGAGCGGGGCCGAACACCGGGGAGCTGTTTTTT.

This clonotype has more than one count but fewer than ten. The chain couples TRBV4-3 to TRBJ1-5; no clear D. The CDR3 sequence is 16 residues long. Trimming took off 0 bases at V and 4 bases at J, with 13 bases between the two ends. Germline CDR1 and CDR2: LGHNA and YSLEER. For the CDR3, the DNA is TGCGCCAGCAGCCAAGAGGTGTGGGCGCGGAATCAGCCCCAGCATTTT. Translating gives CASSQEVWARNQPQHF.

V is TRBV4-2 and J is TRBJ2-3, with 7 bases identical to TRBD1. The germline V gene has CDR1 LGHNA and CDR2 YNFKEQ. V was pared by 4 bases and J by 1 base, with 5 bases of the junction left unmatched. The CDR3 covers 15 residues. CDR3 in amino acids: CASSPQGDRTDTQYF. Here the CDR3 DNA reads TGTGCCAGCAGCCCCCAGGGGGACCGCACAGATACGCAGTATTTT.

This clonotype appeared a few times. The rearrangement links TRBV7-9 to TRBJ2-1, with TRBD2 matching over 8 bases. With V trimmed by 7 bases and J by 7 bases, 9 bases remained unmatched. Germline V lookup: CDR1 SEHNR, CDR2 FQNEAQ (reference sequence). The CDR3 sequence is 14 residues long. The CDR3 region is CASNQAGDRNEQFF. CDR3 DNA: TGTGCCAGCAACCAAGCGGGAGATAGAAATGAGCAGTTCTTC.

V is TRBV12-3 or TRBV12-4 and J is TRBJ2-7; the D is unclear. The V and J ends lost 6 bases and 2 bases respectively, with 17 bases between them. The CDR3 spans 15 residues. The CDR3 protein is CASSPKHGPTYEQYF. The DNA of the CDR3 is TGTGCCAGCAGCCCCAAACACGGCCCAACCTACGAGCAGTACTTC.

The CDR3 DNA reads TGTGCCAGCAGCTCAGGGGTGTATAGCAATCAGCCCCAGCATTTT. It encodes CASSSGVYSNQPQHF. The chain couples TRBV6-1 to TRBJ1-5; possibly TRBD1 for D (6 bases). V shed 6 bases and J shed 0 bases, with 12 bases lying between them. The germline V gene encodes CDR1 MNHNS and CDR2 SASEGT. The CDR3 length is 15 residues.

This clonotype was detected a few times. The gene calls are TRBV7-2 and TRBJ1-2; D ambiguous. The length of the CDR3 is 13 residues. Deletions cut 5 bases from V and 5 bases from J, with 12 bases between. Germline CDR1 reads SGHTA; CDR2 reads FQGNSA. DNA of the CDR3: TGTGCCAGCAGCGCGGGCGTTTTTTATGGCTACACCTTC. Its translation: CASSAGVFYGYTF.

This clonotype occurred many times. The V gene is TRBV7-2, the J gene TRBJ2-3, with 7 bases matching TRBD1. V lost 6 bases to trimming and J lost 4 bases; unmatched junction nucleotides: 7. This CDR3 is built from 14 residues. Germline V lookup: CDR1 SGHTA, CDR2 FQGNSA. CDR3 sequence: CASSLRQGADTQYF. CDR3 nucleotides: TGTGCCAGCAGTTTACGGCAGGGGGCAGATACGCAGTATTTT.

This clonotype occurred a few times. The chain is built from TRBV11-2 and TRBJ1-2; weak D call: TRBD1 (5 bases). Trimming removed 5 bases from V and 0 bases from J, with 13 bases in between. The CDR3 totals 15 residues. Germline V gives CDR1 SGHAT, CDR2 FQNNGV. Here the CDR3 DNA reads TGTGCCAGCAGCCGAAGGGGACGGACTAACTATGGCTACACCTTC. This codes for CASSRRGRTNYGYTF.

This clonotype turned up a few times. The chain links TRBV9 to TRBJ2-7; 7 bases fit TRBD1. V lost 4 bases to trimming and J lost 4 bases; unmatched junction nucleotides: 14. Per the germline V gene, CDR1 is SGDLS and CDR2 is YYNGEE. This CDR3 has 16 residues. This chain's CDR3 is CASSPTVLGQRYEQYF. As DNA, the CDR3 is TGTGCCAGCAGCCCCACGGTATTGGGACAGAGGTACGAGCAGTACTTC.

This clonotype was seen a few times. The chain combines TRBV12-3 or TRBV12-4 with TRBJ2-3; D may be TRBD1 or TRBD2 (7 bases each). The V end lost 6 bases, the J end lost 2 bases, and 21 bases lay between the germline ends. The CDR3 is made up of 17 amino acids. CDR3 sequence: CASRARGGGAYTDTQYF. CDR3 nucleotides: TGTGCCAGCAGAGCCAGGGGAGGGGGCGCCTACACAGATACGCAGTATTTT.

This clonotype has a count of ten or more. V and J are TRBV9 and TRBJ2-7; D unclear. Trimming removed 0 bases from V and 4 bases from J, with 14 bases in between. Per germline, CDR1 SGDLS and CDR2 YYNGEE. There are 15 residues in the CDR3. In nucleotides, the CDR3 is TGTGCCAGCAGCGTAGCTTGGAACCCCTTTTACGAGCAGTACTTC. This translates into CASSVAWNPFYEQYF. Full variable domain (missing parts from reference TRBV9 and TRBJ2-7): DSGVTQTPKHLITATGQRVTLRCSPRSGDLSVYWYQQSLDQGLQFLIQYYNGEERAKGNILERFSAQQFPDLHSELNLSSLELGDSALYFCASSVAWNPFYEQYFGPGTRLTVT.

This clonotype has a handful of counts. This sequence joins TRBV5-5 and TRBJ2-2; weak D call: TRBD2 (6 bases). Per the germline V gene, CDR1 is SGHKS and CDR2 is YYEKEE (reference sequence). The V and J ends lost 2 bases and 5 bases respectively, with 13 bases between them. This CDR3 has 15 residues. The CDR3 is CASSFGGKGTGELFF. CDR3 coding DNA: TGTGCCAGCAGCTTCGGCGGGAAGGGGACCGGGGAGCTGTTTTTT.

The table lists this clonotype with a count of one. The chain combines TRBV20-1 with TRBJ2-7; 7 bases fit TRBD1. The CDR3 consists of 12 residues. Germline loops: CDR1 DFQATT, CDR2 SNEGSKA (reference sequence). The V gene end was trimmed by 4 bases and the J gene end by 7 bases; junction bases not matched to a gene: 7. The DNA of the CDR3 is TGCAGTGCTACACAGGGGATTGGGGAGCAGTACTTC. It yields the protein CSATQGIGEQYF.

This chain links TRBV12-3 or TRBV12-4 with TRBJ2-1; D remains ambiguous. There are 15 residues in the CDR3. The ends were cut back, 2 bases at V and 2 bases at J, with 10 bases in the middle. CDR3 loop: CASSLSESAYNEQFF. In nucleotides, the CDR3 is TGTGCCAGCAGTTTATCAGAGAGCGCCTACAATGAGCAGTTCTTC.

The chain couples TRBV4-3 to TRBJ1-6; 8 bases are a match to TRBD1. The CDR3 spans 15 residues. CDR1 LGHNA and CDR2 YSLEER come from the germline V gene. V shed 8 bases, J shed 7 bases, and the junction held 10 bases outside the gene matches. The CDR3 nucleotides read TGCGCCAGCCGGTTGGACAGGGCTGGAAATTCACCCCTCCACTTT. This sequence encodes CASRLDRAGNSPLHF.

The V and J genes are TRBV11-2 and TRBJ1-3; the D is unclear. V lost 0 bases and J lost 1, with 4 bases in between. The CDR3 has 14 amino acids. Germline lookup yields CDR1 SGHAT and CDR2 FQNNGV. This CDR3 is CASSLEASGNTIYF. CDR3 nucleotide sequence: TGTGCCAGCAGCTTAGAGGCTTCTGGAAACACCATATATTTT.

The table lists this clonotype with a few counts. This sequence joins TRBV4-1 and TRBJ2-1, with unresolved D. The CDR3 sequence is 16 residues long. Trimming took 3 bases from V and 0 from J, leaving 12 bases between them. Germline CDR1 reads MGHRA; CDR2 reads YSYEKL. The CDR3 DNA is TGCGCCAGCAGCCAGAGTGAAGCTAGCTCCTACAATGAGCAGTTCTTC. Its protein is CASSQSEASSYNEQFF.